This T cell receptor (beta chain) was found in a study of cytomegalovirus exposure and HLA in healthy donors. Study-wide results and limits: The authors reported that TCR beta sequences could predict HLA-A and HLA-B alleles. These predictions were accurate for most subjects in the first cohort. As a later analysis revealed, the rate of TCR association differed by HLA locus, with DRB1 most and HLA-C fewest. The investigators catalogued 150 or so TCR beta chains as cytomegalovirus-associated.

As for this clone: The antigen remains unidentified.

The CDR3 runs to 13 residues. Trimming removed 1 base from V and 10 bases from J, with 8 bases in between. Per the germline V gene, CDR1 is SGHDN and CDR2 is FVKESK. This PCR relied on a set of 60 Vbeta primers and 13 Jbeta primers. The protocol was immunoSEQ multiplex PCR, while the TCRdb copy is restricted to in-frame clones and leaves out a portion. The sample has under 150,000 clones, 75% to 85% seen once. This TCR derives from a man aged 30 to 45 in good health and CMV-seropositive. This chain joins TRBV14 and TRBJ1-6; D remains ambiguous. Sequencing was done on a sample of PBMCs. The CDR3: CASSQVNPSPLHF. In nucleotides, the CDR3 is TGTGCCAGCAGCCAAGTAAATCCGTCACCCCTCCACTTT.